These T cell receptor beta chains were read from a single sample in a study of T-cell memory formation after mild COVID-19. One entry per CDR3 protein, called by TCRdb with MiXCR from the 5' RACE reads. The sample contains roughly 170,000 distinct CDR3 sequences, approximately 17% of which appear only once. Sequenced input: PBMCs or a T cell subset sorted from them (not recorded which). The receptors here all came from a man aged 18 to 35 who had mild COVID-19 (a few samples of this study predate the infection). Cell type and time point are not known. The CDR3 runs from the conserved cysteine through the conserved F or W.

>TRBV7-9|TRBJ2-1
CASSVDSRQQFF
>TRBV7-2|TRBJ1-1
CASSSYLNTEAFF
>TRBV29-1|TRBJ2-5
CSVQQGPTETQYF
>TRBV7-2|TRBJ1-5
CASTSTIGGLQPQHF
>TRBV20-1|TRBJ1-5
CSARGGDIRGGNQPQHF
>TRBV20-1|TRBJ1-1
CSAPDRGRNTEAFF
>TRBV4-3|TRBJ2-2
CASGTPVGGGELFF
>TRBV5-1|TRBJ1-1
CASSTGPPSRGSFF
>TRBV10-1|TRBJ2-5
CASSESTPASYQETQYF
>TRBV2|TRBJ2-5
CASSRDHQETQYF
>TRBV20-1|TRBJ1-5
CSAGTPQHF
>TRBV7-9|TRBJ2-2
CASSSNLPRTGTGELFF
>TRBV10-3|TRBJ2-7
CAAHPGPAYEQYF
>TRBV27|TRBJ1-1
CASSLSKGGTEAFF
>TRBV4-1|TRBJ2-1
CASSQEDAGLAGNQFF
>TRBV4-2|TRBJ1-5
CASSQDARQPQHF
>TRBV7-2|TRBJ2-3
CASSLDHGGDTQYF
>TRBV5-6|TRBJ2-1
CASSYEFRDNEQFF
>TRBV3-1|TRBJ2-3
CASTPRGGADTQYF
>TRBV5-1|TRBJ2-3
CASSTPGGDGDTQYF
>TRBV6-5|TRBJ2-5
CASSLAGGRRQETQYF
>TRBV5-1|TRBJ1-3
CASSLTADSGNTIYF
>TRBV12-3/TRBV12-4|TRBJ2-7
CASSLGAGTYEQYF
>TRBV6-2/TRBV6-3|TRBJ1-1
CASSSQGTTEAFF
>TRBV7-8|TRBJ2-5
CASSRIEPTLQETQYF
>TRBV7-8|TRBJ1-2
CASSPPREDGYTF
>TRBV5-1|TRBJ2-2
CASSLGTPQGAWELFF
>TRBV12-3/TRBV12-4|TRBJ1-1
CASSPQGSNTEAFF
>TRBV4-3|TRBJ2-1
CASSQETGNEQFF
>TRBV5-1|TRBJ2-3
CASSPSGGATDTQYF
>TRBV9|TRBJ2-7
CASSVATGEAYEQYF
>TRBV12-3/TRBV12-4|TRBJ1-1
CASSTYSGHSNTEAFF
>TRBV18|TRBJ1-1
CASSPNRVGASTEAFF
>TRBV29-1|TRBJ1-2
CSVGDRPGYGYTF
>TRBV27|TRBJ2-5
CASSLWAQGVPGWETQYF
>TRBV7-3|TRBJ2-3
CASSLTSGADTQYF
>TRBV28|TRBJ1-2
CASRPVWGQAYGYTF
>TRBV7-2|TRBJ1-4
CASSRRQLDRATNEKLFF
>TRBV5-1|TRBJ2-1
CASSLEGLAGVYNEQFF
>TRBV7-2|TRBJ2-7
CASSLGTSGSYEQYF
>TRBV20-1|TRBJ1-2
CSIGGEVYGYTF
>TRBV7-2|TRBJ2-1
CASSSGIALGNEQFF
>TRBV6-5|TRBJ2-3
CASSYIGGRGGKLDTQYF
>TRBV15|TRBJ1-1
CATSRTPPDEAFF
>TRBV24-1|TRBJ2-5
CATSDPAGETQYF
>TRBV5-1|TRBJ2-5
CASSGGSQETQYF
>TRBV7-2|TRBJ2-7
CASSYGLGQYF